Given below is one T cell receptor beta chain in context. This entry comes from a study of blood T cell repertoires in COVID-19. Study-level information: Some COVID-19 samples were acute and others convalescent; all came from the United States, Italy and Spain.

Generated by immunoSEQ multiplex PCR, the TCRdb table keeps only in-frame clones and is missing some. The table shows approximately 80,000 clones, with around 86% occurring only once. Per the germline V gene, CDR1 is SGHVS and CDR2 is FQNEAQ. This CDR3 has 15 residues. V trimming: 3 bases; J trimming: 2 bases; junction bases outside the gene matches: 1. The clonotype originates from a man aged 45 to 65 with active COVID-19. Sequenced sample: peripheral blood. The chain recombines TRBV7-8 with TRBJ2-6; 7 bases are a match to TRBD1. CDR3 sequence: CASSFTGAGANVLTF. The DNA for the CDR3 is TGTGCCAGCAGCTTTACAGGGGCTGGGGCCAACGTCCTGACTTTC.